The source of this T cell receptor beta chain is a study of OX40 agonist ivuxolimab in advanced cancers. Sequenced by immunoSEQ multiplex PCR; TCRdb stores in-frame clones only, minus some. The sample holds roughly 43,000 clones, about 91% seen once. Trimming removed 0 bases at V and 5 bases at J, with 5 bases between. Germline V gene sequence: CDR1 GTSNPN, CDR2 SVGIG (reference sequence). This CDR3 has 11 amino acids. This rearrangement joins TRBV30 to TRBJ2-7; D call uncertain. This receptor was taken from an adult with an advanced solid tumor such as melanoma, head and neck, liver or kidney cancer. The input for sequencing was CD4+ or CD8+ T cells sorted from blood, taken in a trial of the OX40 agonist ivuxolimab. The CDR3 spells CAWSVSNEQYF. The CDR3 DNA reads as TGTGCCTGGAGTGTTTCCAACGAGCAGTACTTC. The variable domain in full, with the rest retrieved from reference TRBV30 and TRBJ2-7, is SQTIHQWPATLVQPVGSPLSLECTVEGTSNPNLYWYRQAAGRGLQLLFYSVGIGQISSEVPQNLSASRPQDRQFILSSKKLLLSDSGFYLCAWSVSNEQYFGPGTRLTVT.